This T cell receptor (beta chain) was captured in a study of blood T cell repertoires in COVID-19. The wider study: PBMCs, B-cell-depleted T cells, or T cells provided the cDNA or gDNA that made up the material.

Participants came from roughly 25 US areas, aged about 18 to 100 years. The assay was immunoSEQ multiplex PCR, and TCRdb's table has in-frame clones only and misses some. The data hold about 470,000 clones, with roughly 90% observed a single time. The V gene lost 6 bases and the J gene lost 1 base, with 6 bases spanning the gap. Per the germline V gene, CDR1 is SNHLY and CDR2 is FYNNEI. The CDR3 spans 12 residues. The rearrangement links TRBV2 to TRBJ1-1, with D unclear. The sequence derives from a woman aged 18 to 35 who had recovered from COVID-19. The sequencing input was PBMCs or T cells enriched from blood (not recorded which). The CDR3 sequence: CASRERNTEAFF. In nucleotides, the CDR3 is TGTGCCAGCAGGGAGAGGAACACTGAAGCTTTCTTT.